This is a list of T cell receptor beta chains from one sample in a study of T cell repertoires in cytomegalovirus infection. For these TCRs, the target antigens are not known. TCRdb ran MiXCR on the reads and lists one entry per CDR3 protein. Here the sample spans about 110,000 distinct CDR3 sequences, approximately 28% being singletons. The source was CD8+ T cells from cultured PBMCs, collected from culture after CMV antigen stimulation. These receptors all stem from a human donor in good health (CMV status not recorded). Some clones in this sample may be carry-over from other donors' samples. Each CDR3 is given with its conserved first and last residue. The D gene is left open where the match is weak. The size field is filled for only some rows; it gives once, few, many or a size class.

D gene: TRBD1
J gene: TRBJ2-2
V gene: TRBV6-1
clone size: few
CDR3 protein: CASSTGDRLNTGELFF
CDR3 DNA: TGTGCCAGCAGTACTGGGGACAGGCTCAACACCGGGGAGCTGTTTTTT

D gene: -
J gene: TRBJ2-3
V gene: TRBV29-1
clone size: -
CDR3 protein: CSVEGGGDTDTQYF
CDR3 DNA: TGCAGCGTTGAAGGCGGCGGGGACACAGATACGCAGTATTTT

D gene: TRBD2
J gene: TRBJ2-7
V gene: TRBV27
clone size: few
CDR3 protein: CASSFGRGPYEQYF
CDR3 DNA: TGTGCCAGCAGTTTTGGGAGGGGCCCATACGAGCAGTACTTC

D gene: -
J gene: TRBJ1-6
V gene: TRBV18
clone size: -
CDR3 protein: CASSPGGGPRGNSPLHF
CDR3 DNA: TGTGCCAGCTCACCCGGGGGTGGGCCCCGGGGAAATTCACCCCTCCACTTT

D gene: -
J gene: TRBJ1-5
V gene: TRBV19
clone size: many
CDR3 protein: CASSLTGVGWSNQPQHF
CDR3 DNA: TGTGCCAGTAGTCTAACAGGTGTGGGTTGGAGCAATCAGCCCCAGCATTTT

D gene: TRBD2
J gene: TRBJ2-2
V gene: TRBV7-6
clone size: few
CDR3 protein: CASSSARGSGGTGELFF
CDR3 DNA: TGTGCCAGCAGCTCCGCTCGCGGCAGCGGGGGGACCGGGGAGCTGTTTTTT

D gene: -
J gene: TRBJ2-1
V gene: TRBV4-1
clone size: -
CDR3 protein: CASSPLGGRGPNNEQFF
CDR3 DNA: TGCGCCAGCAGCCCCCTAGGTGGGCGGGGGCCTAACAATGAGCAGTTCTTC

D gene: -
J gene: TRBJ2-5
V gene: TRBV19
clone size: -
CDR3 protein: CASSIEAGRLWETQYF
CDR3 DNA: TGTGCCAGTAGTATAGAAGCAGGGAGATTGTGGGAGACCCAGTACTTC

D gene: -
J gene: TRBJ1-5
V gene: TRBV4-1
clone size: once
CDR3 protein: CASSQDPTGLAHF
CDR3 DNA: TGCGCCAGCAGCCAAGACCCCACAGGGCTAGCGCATTTT

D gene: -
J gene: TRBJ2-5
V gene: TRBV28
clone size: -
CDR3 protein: CASSPPGFQETQYF
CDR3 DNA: TGTGCCAGCAGCCCGCCGGGGTTCCAAGAGACCCAGTACTTC

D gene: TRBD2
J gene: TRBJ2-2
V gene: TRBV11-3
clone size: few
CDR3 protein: CASSPGGGTGELFF
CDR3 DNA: TGTGCCAGCAGCCCCGGGGGGGGGACCGGGGAGCTGTTTTTT

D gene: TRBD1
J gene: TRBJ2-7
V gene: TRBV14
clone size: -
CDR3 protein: CASSQDGGQGVDYEQYF
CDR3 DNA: TGTGCCAGCAGCCAAGACGGTGGTCAGGGGGTGGACTACGAGCAGTACTTC

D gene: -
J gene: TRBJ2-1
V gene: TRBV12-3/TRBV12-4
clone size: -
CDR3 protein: CASSPDFDEQFF
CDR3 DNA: TGTGCCAGCAGTCCCGACTTCGATGAGCAGTTCTTC

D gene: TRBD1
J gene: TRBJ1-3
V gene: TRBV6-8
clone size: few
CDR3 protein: CASSYDRGGNTIYF
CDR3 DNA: TGTGCCAGCAGTTACGACAGGGGCGGAAACACCATATATTTT

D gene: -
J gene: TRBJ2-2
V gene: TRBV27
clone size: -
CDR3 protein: CASRSFEKLFF
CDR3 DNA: TGTGCCAGCCGATCCTTTGAGAAGCTGTTTTTT

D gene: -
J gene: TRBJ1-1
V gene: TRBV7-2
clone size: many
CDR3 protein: CASSPNAGYTEAFF
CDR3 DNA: TGTGCCAGCAGCCCCAACGCGGGGTACACTGAAGCTTTCTTT

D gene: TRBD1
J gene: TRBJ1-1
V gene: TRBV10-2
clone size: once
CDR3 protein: CASSDDRGWWNTEAFF
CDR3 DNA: TGCGCCAGCAGCGACGACAGGGGGTGGTGGAACACTGAAGCTTTCTTT

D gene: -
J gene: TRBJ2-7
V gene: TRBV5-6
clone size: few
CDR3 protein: CASSLNPDGTYEQYF
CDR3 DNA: TGTGCCAGCAGCTTGAATCCGGACGGGACCTACGAGCAGTACTTC

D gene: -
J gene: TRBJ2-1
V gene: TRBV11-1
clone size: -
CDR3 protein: CASSFGSVGEQFF
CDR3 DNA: TGTGCCAGCAGCTTCGGAAGTGTCGGTGAGCAGTTCTTC

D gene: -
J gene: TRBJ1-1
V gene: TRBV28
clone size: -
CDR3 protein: CASSPNLGRVNTEAFF
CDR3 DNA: TGTGCCAGCAGTCCTAACCTTGGACGGGTGAACACTGAAGCTTTCTTT

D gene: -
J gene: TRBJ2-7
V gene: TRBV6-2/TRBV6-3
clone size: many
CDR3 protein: CASTAGVEQYF
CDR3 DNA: TGTGCCAGCACCGCAGGCGTCGAGCAGTACTTC

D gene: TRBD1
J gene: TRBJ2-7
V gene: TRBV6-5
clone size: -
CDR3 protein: CASRNNRGEQYF
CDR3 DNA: TGTGCCAGCAGAAATAACAGGGGTGAGCAGTACTTC

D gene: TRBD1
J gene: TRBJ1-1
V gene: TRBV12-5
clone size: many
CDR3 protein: CASGLVPRDRGKGTEAFF
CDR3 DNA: TGTGCTAGTGGTTTGGTACCACGGGACAGGGGGAAGGGCACTGAAGCTTTCTTT

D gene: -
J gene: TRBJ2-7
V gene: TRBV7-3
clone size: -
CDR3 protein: CASTGAGDEQYF
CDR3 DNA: TGTGCCAGCACAGGGGCCGGCGACGAGCAGTACTTC

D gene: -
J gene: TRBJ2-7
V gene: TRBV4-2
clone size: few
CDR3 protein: CASSQESGQPYEQYF
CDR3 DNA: TGTGCCAGCAGCCAAGAGTCGGGGCAGCCTTACGAGCAGTACTTC

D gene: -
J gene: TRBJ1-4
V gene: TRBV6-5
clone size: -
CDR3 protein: CASSYSSGNEKLFF
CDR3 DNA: TGTGCCAGCAGTTACTCTAGCGGGAATGAAAAACTGTTTTTT

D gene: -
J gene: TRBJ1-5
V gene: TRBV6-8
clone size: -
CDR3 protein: CASSSWPYNQPQHF
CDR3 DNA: TGTGCCAGCAGCTCTTGGCCGTACAATCAGCCCCAGCATTTT

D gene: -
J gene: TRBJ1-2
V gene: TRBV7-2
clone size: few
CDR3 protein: CASSLNAVRVDEDYGYTF
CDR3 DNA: TGTGCCAGCAGCTTAAACGCGGTCAGGGTCGATGAAGACTATGGCTACACCTTC

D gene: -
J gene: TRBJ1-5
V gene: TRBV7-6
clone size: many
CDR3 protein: CASSLGPEKGQPQHF
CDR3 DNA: TGTGCCAGCAGCTTAGGGCCAGAAAAAGGGCAGCCCCAGCATTTT

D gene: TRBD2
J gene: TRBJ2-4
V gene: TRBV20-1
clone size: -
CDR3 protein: CSARAGTSGRSAIQYF
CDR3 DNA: TGCAGTGCTAGAGCCGGGACTAGCGGGAGGTCGGCCATTCAGTACTTC

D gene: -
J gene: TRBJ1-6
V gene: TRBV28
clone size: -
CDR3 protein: CASSLSDNSPLHF
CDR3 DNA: TGTGCCAGCAGTTTATCCGATAATTCACCCCTCCACTTT

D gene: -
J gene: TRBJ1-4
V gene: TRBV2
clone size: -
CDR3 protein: CASSEAAGSNEKLFF
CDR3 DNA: TGTGCCAGCAGTGAAGCGGCAGGGTCTAATGAAAAACTGTTTTTT

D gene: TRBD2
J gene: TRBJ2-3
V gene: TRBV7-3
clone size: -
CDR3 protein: CASSTPGAGGSTDTQYF
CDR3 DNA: TGTGCCAGCAGCACCCCGGGAGCGGGGGGTAGCACAGATACGCAGTATTTT

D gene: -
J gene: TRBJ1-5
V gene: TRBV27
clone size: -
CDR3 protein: CASKPWAAVGPQHF
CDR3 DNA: TGTGCCAGCAAGCCCTGGGCGGCGGTGGGGCCCCAGCATTTT

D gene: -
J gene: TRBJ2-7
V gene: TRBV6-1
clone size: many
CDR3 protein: CASRRDGYEQYF
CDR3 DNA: TGTGCCAGCAGAAGGGACGGCTACGAGCAGTACTTC

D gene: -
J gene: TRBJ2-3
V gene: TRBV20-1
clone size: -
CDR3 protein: CSALYGGLSYRDTQYF
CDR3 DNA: TGCAGTGCCCTCTACGGGGGGCTATCATATCGGGATACGCAGTATTTT

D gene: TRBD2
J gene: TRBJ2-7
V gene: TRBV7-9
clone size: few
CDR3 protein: CASSLISGGPSYEQYF
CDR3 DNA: TGTGCCAGCAGTCTTATTAGCGGGGGGCCCTCCTACGAGCAGTACTTC

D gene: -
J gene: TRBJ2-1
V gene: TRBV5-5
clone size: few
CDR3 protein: CASSPGTDQFF
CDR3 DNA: TGTGCCAGCAGTCCTGGGACCGATCAGTTCTTC

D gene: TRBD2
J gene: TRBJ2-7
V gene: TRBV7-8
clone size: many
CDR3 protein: CASSTTGLARYEQYF
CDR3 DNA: TGTGCCAGCAGCACCACGGGACTAGCCCGCTACGAGCAGTACTTC

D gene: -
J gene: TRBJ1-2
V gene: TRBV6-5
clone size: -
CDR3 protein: CATSLFGEVGYGYTF
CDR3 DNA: TGTGCCACCTCACTATTCGGGGAGGTGGGATATGGCTACACCTTC

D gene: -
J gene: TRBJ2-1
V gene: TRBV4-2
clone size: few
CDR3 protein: CASSQDSSAYNEQFF
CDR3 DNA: TGTGCCAGCAGCCAGGACAGTAGTGCCTACAATGAGCAGTTCTTC

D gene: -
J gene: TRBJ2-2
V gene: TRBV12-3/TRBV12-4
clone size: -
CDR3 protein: CASSWMEVGELFF
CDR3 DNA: TGTGCCAGCAGTTGGATGGAAGTCGGGGAGCTGTTTTTT

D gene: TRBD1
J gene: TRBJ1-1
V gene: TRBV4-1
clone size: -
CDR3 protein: CASSQEWGTANTEAFF
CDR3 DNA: TGCGCCAGCAGCCAAGAATGGGGGACAGCGAACACTGAAGCTTTCTTT

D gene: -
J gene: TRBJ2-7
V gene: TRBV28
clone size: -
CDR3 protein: CASSFRRGAREQYF
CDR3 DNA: TGTGCCAGCAGTTTCCGTCGGGGGGCGCGGGAGCAGTACTTC

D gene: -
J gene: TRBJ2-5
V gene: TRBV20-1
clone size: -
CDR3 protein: CSAWGEPWETQYF
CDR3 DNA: TGCAGTGCTTGGGGGGAACCCTGGGAGACCCAGTACTTC

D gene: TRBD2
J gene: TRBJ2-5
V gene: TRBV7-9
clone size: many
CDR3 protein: CASSSAGAANIETQYF
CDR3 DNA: TGTGCCAGCAGCTCCGCGGGAGCGGCTAACATAGAGACCCAGTACTTC

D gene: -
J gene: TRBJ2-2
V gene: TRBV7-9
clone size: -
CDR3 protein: CASSSWDGELFF
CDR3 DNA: TGTGCCAGCAGCTCTTGGGACGGGGAGCTGTTTTTT

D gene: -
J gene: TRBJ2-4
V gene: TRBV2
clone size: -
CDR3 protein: CASSEVLGIAKNIQYF
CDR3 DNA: TGTGCCAGCAGTGAAGTTTTAGGCATAGCCAAAAACATTCAGTACTTC

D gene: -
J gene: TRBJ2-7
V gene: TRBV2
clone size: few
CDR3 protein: CASYQSSYEQYF
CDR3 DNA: TGTGCCAGTTACCAGTCCTCCTACGAGCAGTACTTC

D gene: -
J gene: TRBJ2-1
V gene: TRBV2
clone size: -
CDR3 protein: CASSEALTSRDEQFF
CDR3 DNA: TGTGCCAGCAGTGAAGCCCTAACTAGCCGGGATGAGCAGTTCTTC

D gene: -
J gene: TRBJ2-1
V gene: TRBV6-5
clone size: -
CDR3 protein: CASSQGGRSYNEQFF
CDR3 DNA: TGTGCCAGCAGTCAAGGGGGGAGGTCCTACAATGAGCAGTTCTTC

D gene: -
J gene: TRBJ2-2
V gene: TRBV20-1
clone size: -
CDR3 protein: CSARDTGNTGELFF
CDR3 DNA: TGCAGTGCTAGAGATACAGGAAACACCGGGGAGCTGTTTTTT

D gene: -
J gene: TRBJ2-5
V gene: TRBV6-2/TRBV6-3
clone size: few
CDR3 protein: CASRRVNGETQYF
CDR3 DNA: TGTGCCAGCAGGAGGGTGAACGGGGAGACCCAGTACTTC

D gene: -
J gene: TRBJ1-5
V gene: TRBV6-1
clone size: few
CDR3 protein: CASSELMIYSNQPQHF
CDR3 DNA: TGTGCCAGCAGTGAACTCATGATTTATAGCAATCAGCCCCAGCATTTT

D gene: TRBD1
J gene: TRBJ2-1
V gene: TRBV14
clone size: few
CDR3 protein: CASSLGQVRVNEQFF
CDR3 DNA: TGTGCCAGCAGCCTGGGACAGGTCCGGGTCAATGAGCAGTTCTTC

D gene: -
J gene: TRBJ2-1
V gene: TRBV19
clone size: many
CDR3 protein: CASSILATIYNEQFF
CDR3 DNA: TGTGCCAGTAGTATACTAGCTACCATTTACAATGAGCAGTTCTTC

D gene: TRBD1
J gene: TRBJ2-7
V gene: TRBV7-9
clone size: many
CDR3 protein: CASIIGGSSSYEQYF
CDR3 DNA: TGTGCCAGCATCATAGGGGGCTCGAGCTCCTACGAGCAGTACTTC

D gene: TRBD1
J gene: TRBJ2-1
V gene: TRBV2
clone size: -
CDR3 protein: CASIPPGGNYNEQFF
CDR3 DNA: TGTGCCAGCATCCCCCCAGGGGGCAACTACAATGAGCAGTTCTTC

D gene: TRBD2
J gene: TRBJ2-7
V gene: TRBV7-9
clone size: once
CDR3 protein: CASSGVLAGSYEQYF
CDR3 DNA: TGTGCCAGCAGCGGGGTACTAGCGGGGTCCTACGAGCAGTACTTC